What follows are 10 T cell receptor beta chains derived from one specimen sequenced in a study of T cells in Graves' hyperthyroidism and ophthalmopathy. The CDR3 regions of TCR beta were amplified from RNA transcripts. The HTBI primer set served for first-round RT-PCR of the TCR CDR3. TCRdb re-called the multiplex PCR reads through MiXCR, storing one row per CDR3 protein. The table shows about 400,000 distinct CDR3 sequences, with less than 20% occurring only once. Sequencing used blood. The receptors shown here come from a woman aged 18-29 years with Graves' hyperthyroidism that later progressed to Graves' ophthalmopathy.

The chain is built from TRBV4-1 and TRBJ1-4; the match to TRBD1 covers 9 bases. The junction had 7 bases not matched to a gene; V was cut back by 1 base and J by 10 bases. The V gene's germline CDR1 is MGHRA and CDR2 YSYEKL. The CDR3 contains 15 residues. The CDR3 region has the DNA TGCGCCAGCAGCCAAGTCGGGGACAGGGACCGAAAACTGTTTTTT. It is translated as CASSQVGDRDRKLFF.

This clonotype came up many times. The rearrangement joins TRBV18 to TRBJ1-1; D call uncertain. V was trimmed by 3 bases and J by 6 bases, leaving 11 bases between them. Germline lookup yields CDR1 KGHSH and CDR2 LQKENI. This CDR3 region has 13 residues. The DNA for the CDR3 is TGTGCCAGCTCACCCTCTGAGCCTTCTGAAGCTTTCTTT. Translated: CASSPSEPSEAFF.

The sample holds a few counts of this clonotype. The chain combines TRBV5-1 with TRBJ2-1; 7 bases are shared with TRBD1. The germline V gene encodes CDR1 SGHRS and CDR2 YFSETQ. With V trimmed by 4 bases and J by 9 bases, 4 bases remained unmatched. This CDR3 contains 12 residues. Written as DNA, the CDR3 is TGCGCCAGCAGCCCGACAGGGTCTGAGCAGTTCTTC. It translates to CASSPTGSEQFF. Full variable domain (remainder filled in from reference TRBV5-1 and TRBJ2-1): KAGVTQTPRYLIKTRGQQVTLSCSPISGHRSVSWYQQTPGQGLQFLFEYFSETQRNKGNFPGRFSGRQFSNSRSEMNVSTLELGDSALYLCASSPTGSEQFFGPGTRLTVL.

This clonotype was observed many times. The chain is built from TRBV4-1 and TRBJ2-1; D is possibly TRBD1 or TRBD2 (5 bases each). CDR1 and CDR2 from the germline V gene are MGHRA and YSYEKL. Trimming removed 1 base from V and 6 bases from J, with 13 bases in between. The length of the CDR3 is 15 residues. In DNA, the CDR3 is TGCGCCAGCAGCCAAGGAACCCGGGGCCGCAATGAGCAGTTCTTC. Translating gives CASSQGTRGRNEQFF.

This clonotype occurred a few times. The chain combines TRBV9 with TRBJ2-2; D is unresolved. The ends were cut back, 7 bases at V and 5 bases at J, with 9 bases in the middle. Germline CDR1 reads SGDLS; CDR2 reads YYNGEE. CDR3 length: 12 residues. The CDR3 nucleotides read TGTGCCAGCGAAGGGCTGACCGGGGAGCTGTTTTTT. This codes for CASEGLTGELFF.

There are a few counts of this clonotype. The chain carries TRBV3-1 and TRBJ2-3; perhaps TRBD1 as D (7 bases). Germline-derived CDR1 and CDR2 are LGHDT and YNNKEL (reference sequence). The CDR3 sequence is 14 residues long. Trimming pared 0 bases from V and 8 bases from J, leaving 12 bases between. The CDR3 DNA follows: TGTGCCAGCAGCCAAGAGGAGGGGGCCGTTACGCAGTATTTT. Encoded protein: CASSQEEGAVTQYF.

The CDR3 here is CATSDCCKRADNEQFF. CDR3 bases: TGTGCCACCAGTGACTGTTGCAAGCGGGCTGACAATGAGCAGTTCTTC. V gene TRBV24-1 combines with J gene TRBJ2-1; tentatively, D is TRBD2 (6 bases). Trimming took 4 bases from V and 5 from J, leaving 17 bases between them. Germline assignment: CDR1 KGHDR and CDR2 SFDVKD. This CDR3 has 16 residues.

The sample holds many counts of this clonotype. A much larger clone lies one base from this, so it may be a read error. The gene calls are TRBV7-2 and TRBJ2-1, with 12 bases aligning to TRBD2. Per the germline V gene, CDR1 is SGHTA and CDR2 is FQGNSA. This CDR3 region has 16 residues. CDR3 residues: CASSLALAGGYNKQFF. As DNA, the CDR3 is TGTGCCAGCAGCTTAGCGCTAGCGGGAGGGTACAATAAGCAGTTCTTC.

This chain joins TRBV5-1 and TRBJ1-1; D unclear. The germline V gene has CDR1 SGHRS and CDR2 YFSETQ. CDR3 length equals 14 residues. Trimming left V 3 bases short and J 1 base short, with 10 bases between. CDR3 loop: CASSSDLKNTEAFF. The CDR3 nucleotides are TGCGCCAGCAGCTCGGACCTTAAGAACACTGAAGCTTTCTTT.

This clonotype was seen many times. The V call is TRBV6-1, the J call TRBJ2-5, with 8 bases matching TRBD1. Germline trimming cut 0 bases from V and 4 bases from J; bases unmatched to any gene: 4. Germline V gene sequence: CDR1 MNHNS, CDR2 SASEGT. The CDR3 runs 15 residues. CDR3 DNA sequence: TGTGCCAGCAGTGAAGCGCAGGGGGCGGGAGAGACCCAGTACTTC. This sequence encodes CASSEAQGAGETQYF.